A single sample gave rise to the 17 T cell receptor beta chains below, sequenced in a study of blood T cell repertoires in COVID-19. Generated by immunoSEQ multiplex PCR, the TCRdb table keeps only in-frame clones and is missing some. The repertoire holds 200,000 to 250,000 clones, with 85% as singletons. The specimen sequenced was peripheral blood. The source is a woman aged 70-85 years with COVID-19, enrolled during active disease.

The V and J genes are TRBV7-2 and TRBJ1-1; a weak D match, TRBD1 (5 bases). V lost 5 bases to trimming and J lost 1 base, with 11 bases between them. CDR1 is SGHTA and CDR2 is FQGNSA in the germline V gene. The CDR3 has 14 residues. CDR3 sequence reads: CASSAVGGNTEAFF. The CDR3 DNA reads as TGTGCCAGCAGCGCAGTGGGGGGGAACACTGAAGCTTTCTTT.

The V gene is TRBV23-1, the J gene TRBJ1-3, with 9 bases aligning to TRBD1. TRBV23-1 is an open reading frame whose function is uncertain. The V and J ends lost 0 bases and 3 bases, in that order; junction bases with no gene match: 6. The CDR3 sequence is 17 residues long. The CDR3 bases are TGCGCCAGCAGTCAATCGGGACAGGGAGTCGGTGGAAACACCATATATTTT. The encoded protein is CASSQSGQGVGGNTIYF.

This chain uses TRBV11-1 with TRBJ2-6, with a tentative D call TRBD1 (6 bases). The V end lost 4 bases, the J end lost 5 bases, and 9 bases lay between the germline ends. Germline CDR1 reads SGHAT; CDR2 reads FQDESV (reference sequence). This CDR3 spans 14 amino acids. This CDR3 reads CASSSQGRANVLTF. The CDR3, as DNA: TGTGCCAGCAGCTCCCAGGGGAGGGCCAACGTCCTGACTTTC.

The CDR3 nucleotides read TGTGCCAGCAGCCATTTAACGGGTACTGGCGAGCAGTACTTC. Translating it yields CASSHLTGTGEQYF. V is TRBV7-9 and J is TRBJ2-7, with D unclear. Germline CDR1 and CDR2: SEHNR and FQNEAQ (reference sequence). V lost 5 bases and J lost 6, with 17 bases in between. The length of the CDR3 is 14 residues.

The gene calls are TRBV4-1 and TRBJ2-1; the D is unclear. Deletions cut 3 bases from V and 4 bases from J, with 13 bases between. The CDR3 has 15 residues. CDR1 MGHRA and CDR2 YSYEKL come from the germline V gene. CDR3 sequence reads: CASSHEGTGYNEQFF. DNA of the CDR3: TGCGCCAGCAGCCACGAAGGAACGGGTTACAATGAGCAGTTCTTC.

CDR3 region: CASSKVWVTGDTQYF. Written as DNA, the CDR3 is TGTGCCAGCAGCAAAGTATGGGTTACAGGAGATACGCAGTATTTT. The chain has TRBV21-1 and TRBJ2-3; TRBD1 is taken as the D call from the table, unchecked against the DNA. TRBV21-1 is listed as a pseudogene. This CDR3 comprises 15 residues.

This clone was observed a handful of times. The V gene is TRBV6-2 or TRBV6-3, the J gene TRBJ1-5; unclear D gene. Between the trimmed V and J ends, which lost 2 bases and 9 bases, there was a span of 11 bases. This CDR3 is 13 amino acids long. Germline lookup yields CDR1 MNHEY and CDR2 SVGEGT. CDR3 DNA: TGTGCCAGCAGTTACCTATCCGGGGTGCCCCAGCATTTT. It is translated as CASSYLSGVPQHF.

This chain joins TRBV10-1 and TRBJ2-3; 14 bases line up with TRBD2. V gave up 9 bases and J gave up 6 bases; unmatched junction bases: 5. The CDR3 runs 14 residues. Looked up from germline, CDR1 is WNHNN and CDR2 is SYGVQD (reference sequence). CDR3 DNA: TGCGCCAGGATCGGGACTAGCGGGAGCGATACGCAGTATTTT. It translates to CARIGTSGSDTQYF.

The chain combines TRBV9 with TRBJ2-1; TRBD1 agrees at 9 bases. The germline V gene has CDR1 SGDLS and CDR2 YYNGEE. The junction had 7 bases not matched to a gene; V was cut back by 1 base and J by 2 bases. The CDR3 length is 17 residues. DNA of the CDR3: TGTGCCAGCAGCGTACGGGGACAGGGAAACGCCTACAATGAGCAGTTCTTC. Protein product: CASSVRGQGNAYNEQFF.

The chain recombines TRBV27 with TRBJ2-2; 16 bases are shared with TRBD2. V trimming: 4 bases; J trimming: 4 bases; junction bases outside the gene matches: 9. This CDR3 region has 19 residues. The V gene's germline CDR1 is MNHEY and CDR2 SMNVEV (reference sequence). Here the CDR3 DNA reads TGTGCCAGCAGTTCGCTTCGGGGACTAGCGGGGGGGCCCACCGGGGAGCTGTTTTTT. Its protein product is CASSSLRGLAGGPTGELFF.

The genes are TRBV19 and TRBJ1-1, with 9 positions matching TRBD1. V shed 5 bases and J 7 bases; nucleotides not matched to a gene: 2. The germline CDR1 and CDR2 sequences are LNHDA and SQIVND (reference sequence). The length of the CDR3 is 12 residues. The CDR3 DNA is TGTGCCAGTAGTCCGGACAGGGGTGAAGCTTTCTTT. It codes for CASSPDRGEAFF.

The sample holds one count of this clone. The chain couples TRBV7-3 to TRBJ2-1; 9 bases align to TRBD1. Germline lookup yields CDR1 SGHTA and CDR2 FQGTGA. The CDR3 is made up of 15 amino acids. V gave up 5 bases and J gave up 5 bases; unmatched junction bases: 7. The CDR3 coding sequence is TGTGCCAGCAGCCCATGGACAGGGGCCAACAATGAGCAGTTCTTC. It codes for CASSPWTGANNEQFF.

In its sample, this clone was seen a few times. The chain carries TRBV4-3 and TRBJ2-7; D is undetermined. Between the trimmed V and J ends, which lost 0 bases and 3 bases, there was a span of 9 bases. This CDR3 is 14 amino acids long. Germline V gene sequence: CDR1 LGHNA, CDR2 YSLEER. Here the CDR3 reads CASSQETANYEQYF. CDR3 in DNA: TGCGCCAGCAGCCAAGAAACAGCAAACTACGAGCAGTACTTC.

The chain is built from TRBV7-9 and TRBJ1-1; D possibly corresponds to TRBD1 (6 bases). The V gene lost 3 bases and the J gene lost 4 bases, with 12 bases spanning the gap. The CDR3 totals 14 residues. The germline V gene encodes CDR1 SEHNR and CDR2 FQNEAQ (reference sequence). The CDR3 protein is CASSFTQGGTEAFF. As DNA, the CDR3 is TGTGCCAGCAGCTTTACACAGGGTGGCACTGAAGCTTTCTTT.

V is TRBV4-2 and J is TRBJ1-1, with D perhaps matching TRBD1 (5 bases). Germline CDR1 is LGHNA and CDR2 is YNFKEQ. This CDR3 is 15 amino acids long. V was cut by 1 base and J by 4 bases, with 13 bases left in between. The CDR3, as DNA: TGTGCCAGCAGCCAAGGGCAGGGCTCGGGCACTGAAGCTTTCTTT. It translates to CASSQGQGSGTEAFF.

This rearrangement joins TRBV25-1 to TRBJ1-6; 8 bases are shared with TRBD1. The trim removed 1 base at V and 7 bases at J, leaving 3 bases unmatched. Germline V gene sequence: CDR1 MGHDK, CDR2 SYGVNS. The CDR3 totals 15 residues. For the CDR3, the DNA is TGTGCCAGCAGTGAATTGGACAGGGAGAATTCACCCCTCCACTTT. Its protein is CASSELDRENSPLHF. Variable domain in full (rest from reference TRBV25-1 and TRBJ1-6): EADIYQTPRYLVIGTGKKITLECSQTMGHDKMYWYQQDPGMELHLIHYSYGVNSTEKGDLSSESTVSRIRTEHFPLTLESARPSHTSQYLCASSELDRENSPLHFGNGTRLTVT.

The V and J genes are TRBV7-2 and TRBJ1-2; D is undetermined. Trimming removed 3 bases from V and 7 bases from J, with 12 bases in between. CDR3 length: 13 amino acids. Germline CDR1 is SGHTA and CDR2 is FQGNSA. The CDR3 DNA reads TGTGCCAGCAGCTTTACGGGGAGGGCTGGCTACACCTTC. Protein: CASSFTGRAGYTF.